This T cell receptor beta chain was captured in a study of Ad26.COV2.S vaccination and SARS-CoV-2 variants (dated by TCRdb to the early 2020s). General notes on the study: Vaccine-arm donors were drawn from COV1001, a multicentre, randomized, double-blind, placebo-controlled phase I-IIa trial of Ad26.COV2.S in healthy adults. Trial participants were randomized into five groups of five, in which low-dose or high-dose Ad26.COV2.S was given once or twice, or placebo was given on both occasions. Dosing of Ad26.COV2.S was intramuscular, at either 5x10^10 or 1x10^11 viral particles, delivered as one shot or as two shots spaced 56 days apart. The specificity and breadth of SARS-CoV-2-reactive T cell receptors after Ad26.COV2.S vaccination were assessed by TCRbeta repertoire sequencing. Investigators did not know the trial group allocation while performing experiments and assessing outcomes. The TCR-sequenced set comprised around 30 samples: about 19 Ad26.COV2.S vaccine recipients, 5 placebo recipients and 8 SARS-CoV-2 convalescent individuals.

General findings and caveats noted by the study authors: According to the authors, total T cell responses may have been underestimated by the TCR breadth and depth analyses. After vaccination, spike-specific CD8+ and CD4+ T cell responses were reported to show substantial breadth. Vaccine and placebo recipients had similar non-spike TCR breadth, a finding consistent with the vaccine containing only spike. Spike-specific TCR breadth was higher in Ad26.COV2.S recipients than in placebo recipients (P = 0.0014). The study was not powered for comparison of responses between vaccine doses or regimens.

TCRbeta CDR3 regions were sequenced with the immunoSEQ Assay. After extraction, genomic DNA underwent amplification by bias-controlled multiplex PCR, followed by high-throughput sequencing. The study's own analysis went as follows. To quantify the absolute abundance of every unique TCRbeta CDR3 region, sequences were collapsed and filtered. Usable DNA was measured by amplifying reference genes present in all nucleated cells, and TCRbeta template counts were normalized to that usable DNA to estimate T cell fraction. Repertoire TCRs were annotated as SARS-CoV-2-specific by exact matching of V gene, CDR3 amino acid sequence and J gene to a known reactive TCR set. The reference SARS-CoV-2 TCR set came from MIRA and was filtered for enrichment in COVID-19-positive ImmuneCODE repertoires, removing public or cross-reactive TCRs. Based on the MIRA antigens, annotated TCRs were further analysed at the level of specific ORF or position within ORF. Depth was the summed frequency of annotated unique rearrangements, while breadth was defined as annotated unique rearrangements over total unique productive rearrangements. Two-sided Wilcoxon rank-sum tests were used to compare TCR breadth between groups. TCRdb carries this immuneACCESS record with in-frame sequences only. Its versions omit some clonotypes, under half of them owing to an unresolved V gene in the studies checked, with the rest unexplained. That table furnishes V, J and clone size, whereas the DNA furnished D and trimming. The sample data list 440,000 or so clones, and less than 95% of these were observed just once. 4.3% of the sample belongs to the ten largest clones.

As for this clone: The antigen it recognizes is unknown. One base away there is no much larger clone; base qualities are not given. Other DNA sequences of this sample code for an identical CDR3.

The treatment or condition tag for this specimen amounts to: roughly 18 received Ad26.COV2.S at low or high dose, single or two shots; 5 received placebo; per-sample allocation not given. For vaccine and placebo recipients, repertoires were sequenced using samples collected on day 63 after the first injection. Between 29 July and 7 August 2020, Cohort 1b enrolled 20 to 30 adults aged 18-55 years at one site in Boston, USA. Ad26.COV2.S was a replication-incompetent adenovirus type 26 vector that expressed a prefusion-stabilized SARS-CoV-2 spike protein derived from the original Wuhan strain. The material was peripheral blood, obtained in a trial of Ad26.COV2.S vaccine versus placebo. The receptor's source is a person between 18 and 59 years old who received the Ad26.COV2.S COVID-19 vaccine or a placebo.

CDR3 reads: CASSPGQGDGYTF. The DNA sequence reads TGCGCCAGCAGCCCGGGACAGGGAGATGGCTACACCTTC. The chain links TRBV4-1 with TRBJ1-2, and TRBD1 aligns with 9 junction nucleotides. After removal of 4 bases from V and 6 bases from J, the junction retains 3 bases not matched to a gene. Taken from the germline V gene, the CDR1 and CDR2 loops are MGHRA and YSYEKL. The CDR3 covers 13 residues, taking in both the cysteine and the phenylalanine. The kept DNA is CDR3 alone, 39 bases in frame from the first base.